This T cell receptor beta chain originates from a study of PD-1 blockade in classical Hodgkin lymphoma (dated by TCRdb to about 2020). Study-level background: Nivolumab dosing was 3 mg/kg intravenously every 2 weeks, continuing until either disease progression or unacceptable toxicity. The study used CyTOF and TCR beta sequencing to define a peripheral blood immune signature of response to PD-1 blockade in classical Hodgkin lymphoma.

The CDR3, cysteine through phenylalanine, is 15 amino acids long. Only the CDR3 part of the read is kept: 45 bases, read in frame from the first base. The CDR1 and CDR2 encoded by the germline V gene (reference sequence) are SEHNR and FQNEAQ. At the junction V is shortened by 3 bases and J by 3 bases; bases outside the gene matches: 3. The study at large found these results: Lower diversity was observed in patients in whom nivolumab was started less than 1 year after ASCT, and these patients were excluded from later analyses so that confounding by immune reconstitution would be avoided. Only a single clinical trial cohort was studied, and what caused the repertoire differences, possibly disease activity or prior therapy, remained undefined. Baseline diversity similar to that of newly diagnosed patients was observed in trial patients achieving complete response, whereas significantly lower diversity was observed in partial responders and progressors. Baseline TCR diversity was reported to be lower in newly diagnosed patients than in healthy donors, and even lower in relapsed/refractory patients. CD4+ but not CD8+ TCR diversity rose significantly by C4D1 (p=0.0027 vs p=0.16), most apparent in complete responders (p=0.02).

Genomic DNA was isolated using the Qiagen DNeasy kit from unsorted PBMCs as well as from negatively selected CD4+ and CD8+ fractions. Amplification of TCR beta CDR3 regions was done by immunoSEQ multiplex PCR with primers that anneal to V and J segments. A synthetic immune receptor repertoire was used to minimize amplification bias, and any residual bias was removed computationally once sequencing was done. The published analysis was carried out like this. Custom Python scripts were used to quantify repertoire diversity as the Shannon entropy index. Unsorted, CD4+ and CD8+ repertoires were analyzed separately, except for combined analyses in which CD4+ and CD8+ sequences were merged in silico. Clonal expansion was defined as at least a 2-fold frequency increase after treatment relative to C1D1, with a pseudocount of 0.5 for undetected baseline clones. Singleton clones were defined as clones with 0 or 1 copy at C1D1, and non-singleton clones were defined as clones with 2 or more copies. Clones expanded in unsorted samples were labelled as CD4+, CD8+ or unknown by matching protein sequences in sorted samples from the same patient. Wilcoxon tests on paired samples were used to test changes in diversity from C1D1 to C4D1. Imported from immuneACCESS, the table was reduced by TCRdb to in-frame sequences with V and J called. These copies leave out some clones; in studies compared against another copy, an unresolved V gene accounts for under half, and the cause of the remainder is not known. That table gives V, J and clone size, and the DNA gave D and trimming. Within this sample are approximately 13,000 clones, with approximately 90% of them counted one time only. Around 20% of the sample goes to the ten largest clones.

A note on this clone: Its target antigen remains unknown. The record has no base qualities; no much larger clone is one base away.

The time point label for this specimen denotes: cycle 1 day 1 (C1D1), immediately before nivolumab initiation. Every trial patient had relapsed following autologous stem cell transplantation, and prior brentuximab vedotin exposure was what differed among cohorts A, B and C. The trial cohort was composed of 55 to 65 patients with relapsed/refractory classical Hodgkin lymphoma, for whom complete response, partial response or progressive disease was recorded as best overall response. Single-agent nivolumab was administered to trial patients in the multi-cohort phase II CheckMate 205 trial. An independent review committee assessed best overall response by applying the 2007 International Working Group response criteria. PBMCs from the trial were collected at three points: immediately before nivolumab initiation (C1D1), and during therapy at cycle 2 day 1 and cycle 4 day 1. Peripheral blood was collected in 8 mL Vacutainer Cell Preparation Tubes, from which PBMCs were isolated by centrifugation and then cryopreserved.

The chain is encoded by TRBV7-9 joined to TRBJ2-5, with 11 junctional bases fitting TRBD1. This clonotype originated in a human donor with classical Hodgkin lymphoma. The sample consisted of peripheral blood mononuclear cells (PBMCs), taken at baseline. The DNA reads as follows: TGTGCCAGCAGCTTCCGGACAGGGGGCGAAGAGACCCAGTACTTC. Its protein product is CASSFRTGGEETQYF.